Here is one TCR beta chain with its context. This specimen comes from a study of blood T cell repertoires in COVID-19. The CDR3 runs to 16 residues. Germline loops: CDR1 KGHSH, CDR2 LQKENI. The V and J ends lost 6 bases and 3 bases respectively, with 19 bases between them. Only in-frame clones appear in the TCRdb table, and some are missing; sequencing was by immunoSEQ multiplex PCR. The sample has a few hundred thousand clones; around 81% are singletons. The sample was peripheral blood. This TCR was recovered from a woman in her 70s with acute or convalescent COVID-19. This chain uses TRBV18 with TRBJ2-3, with a possible D match to TRBD1 (6 bases). The CDR3, as DNA: TGTGCCAGCTCGCGCCAAACAGGGATTGGGACAGATACGCAGTATTTT. Its translation: CASSRQTGIGTDTQYF.